The 6 T cell receptor beta chains below all came from one sample that was sequenced in a study of blood T cell repertoires in COVID-19. The data were produced by immunoSEQ multiplex PCR, yet TCRdb's version contains in-frame clones alone and is incomplete. Of 200,000 to 250,000 clones in the sample, 80% to 90% were seen once. Source material: PBMCs or T cells enriched from blood (not recorded which). These receptors were collected from a woman aged 25 to 39 who had been exposed to COVID-19.

The CDR3 bases are TGTGCCAGCAGCCAAGATCCTAGGACGGGGGACTCTGGAAACACCATATATTTT. This sequence encodes CASSQDPRTGDSGNTIYF. The V call is TRBV14, the J call TRBJ1-3; D is possibly TRBD1 (5 bases). Trimming stripped 0 bases from V and 0 bases from J, with 15 bases between. This CDR3 has 18 amino acids. Germline assignment: CDR1 SGHDN and CDR2 FVKESK.

This clone has only one observation. The genes are TRBV11-3 and TRBJ2-2; 8 nucleotides agree with TRBD2. The CDR3 has 14 amino acids. Trimming removed 5 bases from V and 7 bases from J; junction bases left unmatched: 6. Germline CDR1 reads SGHNT; CDR2 reads YENEEA. The chain's CDR3 is CASSISGTNGELFF. CDR3 bases: TGTGCCAGCAGCATTAGCGGGACTAACGGGGAGCTGTTTTTT.

This clone was recorded only once. V gene TRBV5-1 combines with J gene TRBJ2-1; D may be TRBD2 (5 bases). The germline gives CDR1 SGHRS, CDR2 YFSETQ. The CDR3 is 17 residues long. V was clipped by 1 base and J by 4 bases, with 18 bases between them. The CDR3, as DNA: TGCGCCAGCAGCTTGAGGTCGGTAGCGAGAGTTTACAATGAGCAGTTCTTC. Translated, it gives CASSLRSVARVYNEQFF. Drawing the rest from reference TRBV5-1 and TRBJ2-1, the complete variable domain is KAGVTQTPRYLIKTRGQQVTLSCSPISGHRSVSWYQQTPGQGLQFLFEYFSETQRNKGNFPGRFSGRQFSNSRSEMNVSTLELGDSALYLCASSLRSVARVYNEQFFGPGTRLTVL.

J is TRBJ2-1 and V is TRBV9; 14 positions agree with TRBD2. The CDR3 runs to 17 residues. The germline V gene encodes CDR1 SGDLS and CDR2 YYNGEE. Trimming removed 3 bases from V and 0 bases from J; junction bases left unmatched: 2. CDR3 nucleotide sequence: TGTGCCAGCAGCGGGGGGACTAGCGGGAGCTCCTACAATGAGCAGTTCTTC. Protein: CASSGGTSGSSYNEQFF.

The V gene is TRBV2, the J gene TRBJ2-7; weak D call: TRBD1 (5 bases). The CDR3 spans 12 residues. Trimming removed 7 bases at V and 3 bases at J, with 10 bases between. Germline CDR1 is SNHLY and CDR2 is FYNNEI. This chain's CDR3 is CASNTQGYEQYF. CDR3 coding DNA: TGTGCCAGCAATACCCAGGGCTACGAGCAGTACTTC.

This sequence joins TRBV28 and TRBJ1-1; the D is unclear. The germline gives CDR1 MDHEN, CDR2 SYDVKM. Trimming left V 5 bases short and J 3 bases short, with 13 bases between. CDR3 length: 14 residues. As DNA, the CDR3 is TGTGCCAGCAGTCCTCAGACTTACGACACTGAAGCTTTCTTT. It encodes CASSPQTYDTEAFF.